The present TCR beta chain was sequenced within a study of blood T cell repertoires in COVID-19 (dated by TCRdb to 2020 to 2021). General notes on the study: Samples from collaborators originated in the United States, Italy and Spain and spanned both the acute and convalescent phases of COVID-19. Deeply sampled blood TCRbeta repertoires from subjects exposed to, actively infected with, or recovered from COVID-19 were included in the dataset. Samples were obtained from the ongoing ImmuneRACE study (first 160 participants) and from about 1,300 subjects provided by 6 global collaborators. A freely available public database, intended as a resource for researchers studying the immune response to SARS-CoV-2, is where the repertoires were released. HLA class I and class II types, where available, came from metadata supplied by the sample provider rather than from assay-based typing. The prospective study material was composed of cDNA or gDNA derived from T cells, B-cell-depleted T cells, or PBMCs. The sample metadata nearly always contained a de-identified subject ID, COVID-19 status, age in years and sex.

In Seattle, one collaborating source enrolled patients while the infection was active and tracked those patients longitudinally over the course of disease. Collaborating institutions collected whole blood in K2EDTA tubes following their own protocols. For TCRbeta analysis, collaborators shipped samples in one of three forms: frozen whole blood, isolated PBMCs, or DNA extracted from either of those sample types. Comments on this clone: Its antigen is currently not known. Base qualities are not recorded, but no much larger clone differs from it by a single base.

TCRbeta CDR3 regions were amplified from genomic DNA by means of the immunoSEQ Assay, a bias-controlled multiplex PCR. The authors processed their data as follows. The number of nucleated cells in each sample was estimated from the amplification of reference gene primers within the assay. To quantify the absolute abundance of each unique TCRbeta CDR3 rearrangement, sequence reads were collapsed and filtered. For each sample, productive Simpson clonality was calculated by taking the square root of Simpson's diversity index across productive rearrangements. This immuneACCESS table, as held by TCRdb, lists in-frame sequences with V and J called but not all clones. Of the missing ones, under half trace to an unresolved V gene in checked studies; the others have no known cause. The V and J calls and the clone size are those of that table, but D and trimming were determined from the DNA. Counted in this sample were roughly 220,000 clones; more than 85% of them appeared once. Clones ranked in the top ten supply more than 8.5% of the sample.

Broader findings and caveats from the paper: The amount of clinical and demographic metadata varied by source and participant and was provided uncurated.

V was cut back by 6 bases and J by 1 base, leaving a gap of 18 bases between them. According to the germline V gene, CDR1 reads MDHEN and CDR2 reads SYDVKM. The CDR3 covers 16 residues, taking in both the cysteine and the phenylalanine. The only DNA kept is the CDR3, 48 bases in frame from the first base. Sequencing used peripheral blood. This TCR derives from a woman aged 50 to 60 with COVID-19, enrolled during active disease. The rearrangement joined TRBV28 to TRBJ1-1, and possibly TRBD1, on 5 matching bases. In nucleotide form, the sequence is TGTGCCAGCAGCCTGAGGCTCCTGGGGGGGAACACTGAAGCTTTCTTT. This is translated as CASSLRLLGGNTEAFF.